The 6 T cell receptor beta chains below all came from one sample that was sequenced in a study of shared clonotypes between healthy human individuals. Generated by immunoSEQ multiplex PCR, the TCRdb table keeps only in-frame clones and is missing some. The data show about 2.2 million clones, approximately 94% seen once. Naive CD8 cells lacked CD45RO and underwent positive selection for CCR7, leaving out terminally differentiated effector memory CD45RA+ cells. Sequenced material: naive CD8+ T cells from PBMCs. The source is a young man in good health. Some clones in this sample may be carry-over from other donors' samples.

The chain is built from TRBV9 and TRBJ2-7, with D perhaps given as TRBD1 or TRBD2 (5 bases each). CDR1 is SGDLS and CDR2 is YYNGEE in the germline V gene. The length of the CDR3 is 15 residues. The V end lost 3 bases, the J end lost 2 bases, and 15 bases lay between the germline ends. Here the CDR3 DNA reads TGTGCCAGCAGCGCAAGTGGGGACCCGGCCTACGAGCAGTACTTC. Residues: CASSASGDPAYEQYF.

CDR3 coding DNA: TGTGCCAGTAGTATAAAGGGGAGGTCCTACGAGCAGTACTTC. It specifies CASSIKGRSYEQYF. This rearrangement joins TRBV19 to TRBJ2-7; D is perhaps TRBD2 (6 bases). V was pared by 2 bases and J by 1 base, with 9 bases between. The CDR3 sequence is 14 residues long. Germline assignment: CDR1 LNHDA and CDR2 SQIVND (reference sequence).

This clone was counted between two and nine times. V gene TRBV7-9 combines with J gene TRBJ2-2; D uncertain. CDR1 SEHNR and CDR2 FQNEAQ come from the germline V gene (reference sequence). The CDR3 covers 16 residues. V shed 5 bases and J shed 6 bases, with 19 bases lying between them. This CDR3 reads CASSQAPSVNPGELFF. The CDR3 nucleotides are TGTGCCAGCAGCCAAGCCCCTTCGGTTAACCCCGGGGAGCTGTTTTTT.

The chain employs TRBV27 and TRBJ1-1; 12 bases match TRBD1. Germline lookup yields CDR1 MNHEY and CDR2 SMNVEV (reference sequence). The CDR3 sequence is 13 residues long. Trimming cost V 6 bases and J 6 bases; bases outside gene matches: 2. CDR3 coding DNA: TGTGCCAGCAGGGGGACAGGGGGCCCTGAAGCTTTCTTT. Protein sequence: CASRGTGGPEAFF.

About this clone: The sample holds other DNA sequences that translate to the same CDR3. The genes are TRBV9 and TRBJ2-7, with 9 bases fitting TRBD2. V dropped 5 bases and J dropped 4; count of bases not matched to a gene: 4. CDR1 is SGDLS and CDR2 is YYNGEE in the germline V gene. The CDR3 is 13 amino acids. CDR3: CASSRTSGYEQYF. The CDR3 nucleotides read TGTGCCAGCAGTCGTACTAGCGGGTACGAGCAGTACTTC.

Comments on this clone: Other DNA sequences of this sample code for an identical CDR3. This chain uses TRBV7-6 with TRBJ1-5; D is ambiguous. V was trimmed by 4 bases and J by 1 base, leaving 5 bases between them. There are 13 residues in the CDR3. Germline V gene sequence: CDR1 SGHVS, CDR2 FNYEAQ. Written as DNA, the CDR3 is TGTGCCAGCAGCTATGGGAGCAATCAGCCCCAGCATTTT. Amino acids: CASSYGSNQPQHF.